This record looks at one T cell receptor beta chain sequence and its context. This record belongs to a study of blood T cell repertoires in COVID-19. CDR3 length equals 14 residues. V was cut by 1 base and J by 4 bases, with 9 bases left in between. Germline loops: CDR1 SGDLS, CDR2 YYNGEE. Using immunoSEQ multiplex PCR, the repertoire was profiled, and TCRdb retains in-frame clones only, with some absent. The sample gives 150,000 to 200,000 clones, roughly 87% of which show up once; 7.6% is in the top ten. This chain uses TRBV9 with TRBJ1-3; D remains unclear. The origin of this receptor is a woman aged 70-85 years with COVID-19, enrolled during active disease. Material: peripheral blood. The CDR3 DNA follows: TGTGCCAGCAGCGTACCAACTACCGGAAACACCATATATTTT. Encoded protein: CASSVPTTGNTIYF.